This T cell receptor (beta chain) was recorded in a study of CD8 T cells in ankylosing spondylitis. General study points: Disease-associated clones were reportedly significantly overrepresented in matched ankylosing spondylitis synovial fluid. In ankylosing spondylitis blood, a motif of roughly 8 highly homologous TCR beta variants appeared characteristic.

Generation of TCR beta libraries employed quantitative 5'-RACE incorporating molecular barcodes. TCRdb reprocessed the 5' RACE reads with MiXCR, giving one entry per CDR3 protein. This repertoire shows more than 95,000 distinct CDR3 sequences, about 8.3% found once; its top ten account for approximately 9.7%. This clonotype was observed at least ten times. The antigen remains undetermined. Looked up from germline, CDR1 is DFQATT and CDR2 is SNEGSKA (reference sequence). V shed 3 bases and J 9 bases; nucleotides not matched to a gene: 14. The CDR3 is 15 residues long. The V and J genes are TRBV20-1 and TRBJ1-2, with 9 positions matching TRBD1. This receptor was identified in a male donor with ankylosing spondylitis or in good health (not recorded which). The sequenced material came from blood, either unsorted or a sorted T cell fraction (not recorded which). The CDR3: CSASNPGQGALRYTF. CDR3 DNA: TGCAGTGCTAGTAACCCGGGACAGGGTGCCCTACGCTACACCTTC.